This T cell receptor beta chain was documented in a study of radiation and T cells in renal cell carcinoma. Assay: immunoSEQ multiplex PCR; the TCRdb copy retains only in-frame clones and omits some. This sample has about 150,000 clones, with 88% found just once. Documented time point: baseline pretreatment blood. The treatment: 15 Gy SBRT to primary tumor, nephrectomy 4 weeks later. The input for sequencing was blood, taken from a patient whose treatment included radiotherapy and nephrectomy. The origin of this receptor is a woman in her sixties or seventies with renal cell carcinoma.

CDR3 region: CAISDRGDNEQFF. CDR3 coding DNA: TGTGCCATCAGTGACCGCGGGGACAATGAGCAGTTCTTC. This chain connects TRBV10-3 to TRBJ2-1; maybe TRBD2 (6 bases). The CDR3 covers 13 residues. CDR1 is ENHRY and CDR2 is SYGVKD in the germline V gene. Trimming took 3 bases from V and 5 from J, leaving 8 bases between them.